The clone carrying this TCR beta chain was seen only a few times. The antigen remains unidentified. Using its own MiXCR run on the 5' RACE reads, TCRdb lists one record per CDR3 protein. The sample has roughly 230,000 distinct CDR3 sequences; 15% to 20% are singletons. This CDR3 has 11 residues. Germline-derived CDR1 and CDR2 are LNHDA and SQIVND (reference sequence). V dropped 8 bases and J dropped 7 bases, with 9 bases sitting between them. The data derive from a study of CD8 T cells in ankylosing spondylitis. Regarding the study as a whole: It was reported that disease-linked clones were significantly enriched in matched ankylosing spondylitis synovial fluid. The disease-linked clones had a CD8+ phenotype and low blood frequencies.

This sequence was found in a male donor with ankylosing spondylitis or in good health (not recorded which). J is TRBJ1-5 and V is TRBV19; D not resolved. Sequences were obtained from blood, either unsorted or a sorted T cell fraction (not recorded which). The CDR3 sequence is CASGEGQPQHF. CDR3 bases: TGTGCCAGTGGGGAGGGACAGCCCCAGCATTTT.